The clone carrying this TCR beta chain occurred once. In the original analysis: Reference gene primer amplification in the assay estimated nucleated cell counts. Sequencing was performed with immunoSEQ multiplex PCR; in TCRdb, only in-frame clones are kept and a portion is missing. V and J calls and clone size come straight from that table; D and trimming were deduced from the DNA. The sample holds 180,000 or so clones, roughly 90% seen once. This sample stems from a study of blood T cell repertoires in COVID-19. Study as a whole: There were acute and convalescent COVID-19 samples, and they came from the United States, Italy and Spain. PBMCs, B-cell-depleted T cells, or T cells were the source of the cDNA or gDNA that made up the material.

The CDR3 spans 17 residues. V shed 1 base and J 5 bases; nucleotides not matched to a gene: 7. Germline V lookup: CDR1 SGHTA, CDR2 FQGNSA. The chain employs TRBV7-2 and TRBJ2-5, with 13 bases that match TRBD2. This clonotype was sampled from a man in his fifties or sixties with acute or convalescent COVID-19. The source material was peripheral blood. CDR3 sequence reads: CASSLVATSGRTETQYF. For the CDR3, the DNA is TGTGCCAGCAGCTTAGTCGCGACTAGCGGGAGGACGGAGACCCAGTACTTC.